Listed below are T cell receptor beta chains from one sample, sequenced in a study of blood T cell repertoires in COVID-19. Some clones are missing from TCRdb's copy, which holds only in-frame ones; the method was immunoSEQ multiplex PCR. The data contain approximately 200,000 clones, about 80% of them seen just once; the ten biggest clones take up roughly 6.9%. The sample taken for sequencing was PBMCs or T cells enriched from blood (not recorded which). Receptors originate from a middle-aged man who had recovered from COVID-19. CDR3s include the opening cysteine and the closing phenylalanine or tryptophan. A D gene is named only where the DNA matches it firmly. Expanded clones are given a class, and other clones once, few, many or no size at all.

j_call: TRBJ1-1
clone_size: NA
d_call: NA
v_call: TRBV27
cdr3_nt: TGTGCCAGCAAGAAGGATGGAGTGCCCAACACTGAAGCTTTCTTT
cdr3_aa: CASKKDGVPNTEAFF

j_call: TRBJ1-2
clone_size: NA
d_call: TRBD1
v_call: TRBV19
cdr3_nt: TGTGCCAGTAGTATCGCCTCGACAGGGGACTATGGCTACACCTTC
cdr3_aa: CASSIASTGDYGYTF

j_call: TRBJ1-3
clone_size: NA
d_call: NA
v_call: TRBV10-2
cdr3_nt: TGCGCCAGCAGTGAGTCGCCCGTGGACAATATTAGAGGAAACACCATATATTTT
cdr3_aa: CASSESPVDNIRGNTIYF

j_call: TRBJ1-2
clone_size: NA
d_call: TRBD1
v_call: TRBV27
cdr3_nt: TGTGCCAGCAGTTCCGGGACAGGGATAGCTAACTATGGCTACACCTTC
cdr3_aa: CASSSGTGIANYGYTF

j_call: TRBJ1-1
clone_size: NA
d_call: NA
v_call: TRBV3-1/TRBV3-2
cdr3_nt: TGTGCCAGCAGCTTCATAGGGGCGGCTGAAGCTTTCTTT
cdr3_aa: CASSFIGAAEAFF

j_call: TRBJ2-7
clone_size: NA
d_call: TRBD1
v_call: TRBV6-5
cdr3_nt: TGTGCCAGCAGTCCCCGGGACAGGTACTACGAGCAGTACTTC
cdr3_aa: CASSPRDRYYEQYF

j_call: TRBJ1-1
clone_size: NA
d_call: TRBD1
v_call: TRBV6-4
cdr3_nt: TGTGCCAGCAGCACAGGGGCCGACACTGAAGCTTTCTTT
cdr3_aa: CASSTGADTEAFF

j_call: TRBJ1-1
clone_size: NA
d_call: NA
v_call: TRBV11-1
cdr3_nt: TGTGCCAGCAGCTTAGAAAGGACTCTGAACACTGAAGCTTTCTTT
cdr3_aa: CASSLERTLNTEAFF

j_call: TRBJ2-5
clone_size: NA
d_call: NA
v_call: TRBV6-1
cdr3_nt: TGTGCCAGCAGTGAAGAGAGGGGGAGGACCCAGTACTTC
cdr3_aa: CASSEERGRTQYF

j_call: TRBJ1-6
clone_size: NA
d_call: NA
v_call: TRBV6-1
cdr3_nt: TGTGCCAGCAGTGAAGAAACAGGGCAGGGTTCACCCCTCCACTTT
cdr3_aa: CASSEETGQGSPLHF

j_call: TRBJ1-2
clone_size: NA
d_call: NA
v_call: TRBV11-3
cdr3_nt: TGTGCCAGCAGCTACCAGGGTAGGGAGGAAGGGGGCTACACCTTC
cdr3_aa: CASSYQGREEGGYTF

j_call: TRBJ2-1
clone_size: NA
d_call: TRBD2
v_call: TRBV4-2
cdr3_nt: TGTGCCAGCAGCCACCTGGGACTAGCTGGGGATACCGTGAGCTCCTACAATGAGCAGTTCTTC
cdr3_aa: CASSHLGLAGDTVSSYNEQFF

j_call: TRBJ2-5
clone_size: NA
d_call: NA
v_call: TRBV18
cdr3_nt: TGTGCCAGCTCACCTCAAGGGGCCAGGGGGACCCAGTACTTC
cdr3_aa: CASSPQGARGTQYF

j_call: TRBJ2-1
clone_size: NA
d_call: TRBD2
v_call: TRBV7-2
cdr3_nt: TGTGCCAGCAGCTTAGCTAGCGGGGGGGAGAATGAGCAGTTCTTC
cdr3_aa: CASSLASGGENEQFF

j_call: TRBJ1-5
clone_size: NA
d_call: NA
v_call: TRBV6-1
cdr3_nt: TGTGCCAGCAGTGGCACCTATGAGGAGCCCCAGCATTTT
cdr3_aa: CASSGTYEEPQHF

j_call: TRBJ2-3
clone_size: NA
d_call: TRBD2
v_call: TRBV27
cdr3_nt: TGTGCCAGCAGGAGACAGGGTCTAGCGGGGACTAGCACAGATACGCAGTATTTT
cdr3_aa: CASRRQGLAGTSTDTQYF

j_call: TRBJ1-1
clone_size: NA
d_call: NA
v_call: TRBV6-5
cdr3_nt: TGTGCCAGCAGTTACTCTTCTTCGAACACTGAAGCTTTCTTT
cdr3_aa: CASSYSSSNTEAFF

j_call: TRBJ2-5
clone_size: NA
d_call: NA
v_call: TRBV6-4
cdr3_nt: TGTGCCAGCAGTGAATGGCGGCAAGAGACCCAGTACTTC
cdr3_aa: CASSEWRQETQYF

j_call: TRBJ1-5
clone_size: NA
d_call: NA
v_call: TRBV28
cdr3_nt: TGTGCCAGCAGTTTAATGAAGTACGGGTCGGCGGTCATTCGACGGAGCAGCAATCAGCCCCAGCATTTT
cdr3_aa: CASSLMKYGSAVIRRSSNQPQHF

j_call: TRBJ1-1
clone_size: NA
d_call: TRBD1
v_call: TRBV6-5
cdr3_nt: TGTGCCACCCTAAGGACAGGGGGCGTCAGGACTGAAGCTTTCTTT
cdr3_aa: CATLRTGGVRTEAFF

j_call: TRBJ2-6
clone_size: many
d_call: NA
v_call: TRBV4-2
cdr3_nt: TGTGCCAGCAGCCAAGCCGAGATTTCTGGGGCCAACGTCCTGACTTTC
cdr3_aa: CASSQAEISGANVLTF

j_call: TRBJ2-7
clone_size: once
d_call: TRBD1
v_call: TRBV6-5
cdr3_nt: TGTGCCAGCAGTCCCCGGGACAGAGACTCCTACGAGCAGTACTTC
cdr3_aa: CASSPRDRDSYEQYF

j_call: TRBJ2-1
clone_size: NA
d_call: NA
v_call: TRBV19
cdr3_nt: TGTGCCAGTAGTATAGGACCCCTCCGGAGGACAGCGAGTCACAATGAGCAGTTCTTC
cdr3_aa: CASSIGPLRRTASHNEQFF

j_call: TRBJ1-4
clone_size: NA
d_call: NA
v_call: TRBV6-1
cdr3_nt: TGTGCCAGCAGTGAAGCGGGGGGGGCCTCTAATGAAAAACTGTTTTTT
cdr3_aa: CASSEAGGASNEKLFF

j_call: TRBJ1-2
clone_size: few
d_call: TRBD1
v_call: TRBV6-2/TRBV6-3
cdr3_nt: TGTGCCAGCAGTCCCACGGCCTCCGGGACAGGGGTTAACTATGGCTACACCTTC
cdr3_aa: CASSPTASGTGVNYGYTF

j_call: TRBJ2-2
clone_size: NA
d_call: TRBD1
v_call: TRBV19
cdr3_nt: TGTGCCAGTATCCCACAGGGGGTTTCGTCCGGGGAGCTGTTTTTT
cdr3_aa: CASIPQGVSSGELFF

j_call: TRBJ1-2
clone_size: NA
d_call: NA
v_call: TRBV28
cdr3_nt: TGTGCCAGCAGTTTTCAGTTGGCTAACTATGGCTACACCTTC
cdr3_aa: CASSFQLANYGYTF

j_call: TRBJ1-3
clone_size: few
d_call: NA
v_call: TRBV9
cdr3_nt: TGTGCCAGCAGCCCGCGCACAGAAACGCGTTCTGGAAACACCATATATTTT
cdr3_aa: CASSPRTETRSGNTIYF

j_call: TRBJ2-3
clone_size: NA
d_call: NA
v_call: TRBV7-2
cdr3_nt: TGTGCCAGCAGCTTAGGGAACTCCGGGAGCACAGATACGCAGTATTTT
cdr3_aa: CASSLGNSGSTDTQYF

j_call: TRBJ1-2
clone_size: NA
d_call: NA
v_call: TRBV2
cdr3_nt: TGTGCCAGCAGTGTTTTGGGCCCCGCCTATGGCTACACCTTC
cdr3_aa: CASSVLGPAYGYTF

j_call: TRBJ1-4
clone_size: NA
d_call: TRBD1
v_call: TRBV13
cdr3_nt: TGTGCCAGCAGCTTGACAGGGACGGTGCGTTCCAATGAAAAACTGTTTTTT
cdr3_aa: CASSLTGTVRSNEKLFF

j_call: TRBJ1-1
clone_size: NA
d_call: NA
v_call: TRBV5-1
cdr3_nt: TGCGCCAGCAGCTTGGGTTTTTCGGCAGGGAGGGCTGAAGCTTTCTTT
cdr3_aa: CASSLGFSAGRAEAFF

j_call: TRBJ2-3
clone_size: once
d_call: NA
v_call: TRBV4-2
cdr3_nt: TGTGCCAGCAGCCTAAACCCCAAAACACCCCTAGCCCCAGATACGCAGTATTTT
cdr3_aa: CASSLNPKTPLAPDTQYF

j_call: TRBJ1-3
clone_size: once
d_call: TRBD1
v_call: TRBV7-2
cdr3_nt: TGTGCCAGCAGCCCCCGACAGGGTCCGGAAAACACCATATATTTT
cdr3_aa: CASSPRQGPENTIYF

j_call: TRBJ2-7
clone_size: NA
d_call: NA
v_call: TRBV12-3/TRBV12-4
cdr3_nt: TGTGCCAGCAGCGACACTGCGGGGCAGTACTTC
cdr3_aa: CASSDTAGQYF

j_call: TRBJ1-2
clone_size: NA
d_call: NA
v_call: TRBV6-1
cdr3_nt: TGTGCCAGCAGTGAATCAGGGGCCCGTGGTGGCTACACCTTC
cdr3_aa: CASSESGARGGYTF

j_call: TRBJ2-5
clone_size: NA
d_call: NA
v_call: TRBV6-2/TRBV6-3
cdr3_nt: TGTGCCAGCAGTCGAGGAACCCGTAGAGAGGCCCAGTACTTC
cdr3_aa: CASSRGTRREAQYF

j_call: TRBJ2-7
clone_size: NA
d_call: TRBD2
v_call: TRBV27
cdr3_nt: TGTGCCAGCAGTTTGCAGGGACTAGCGGGGCCATCCTACGAGCAGTACTTC
cdr3_aa: CASSLQGLAGPSYEQYF

j_call: TRBJ1-1
clone_size: NA
d_call: NA
v_call: TRBV10-3
cdr3_nt: TGTGCCATCAGTGAGTTGGGAGCCGCTGAAGCTTTCTTT
cdr3_aa: CAISELGAAEAFF

j_call: TRBJ2-2
clone_size: NA
d_call: NA
v_call: TRBV5-4
cdr3_nt: TGTGCCAGCAGCGTGAGGGAGGCCGCGAACACCGGGGAGCTGTTTTTT
cdr3_aa: CASSVREAANTGELFF

j_call: TRBJ2-1
clone_size: once
d_call: TRBD1
v_call: TRBV3-1/TRBV3-2
cdr3_nt: TGTGCCAGCAGCCAAGACGAGGGGGCCGGTTACAATGAGCAGTTCTTC
cdr3_aa: CASSQDEGAGYNEQFF

j_call: TRBJ2-2
clone_size: NA
d_call: TRBD2
v_call: TRBV5-4
cdr3_nt: TGTGCCAGCAGTCCCCCCGGGAGGACCGGGGAGCTGTTTTTT
cdr3_aa: CASSPPGRTGELFF

j_call: TRBJ2-5
clone_size: NA
d_call: TRBD2
v_call: TRBV18
cdr3_nt: TGTGCCAGCTCATTAATGGATGCTAGCGGGGGTGAGACCCAGTACTTC
cdr3_aa: CASSLMDASGGETQYF

j_call: TRBJ1-6
clone_size: NA
d_call: NA
v_call: TRBV9
cdr3_nt: TGTGCCAGCAGCGGACCGGGACACCCCAATTCACCCCTCCACTTT
cdr3_aa: CASSGPGHPNSPLHF

j_call: TRBJ1-1
clone_size: NA
d_call: NA
v_call: TRBV14
cdr3_nt: TGTGCCAGCAGCCCATTTGTGGGAGAGAGAACTGAAGCTTTCTTT
cdr3_aa: CASSPFVGERTEAFF

j_call: TRBJ1-2
clone_size: NA
d_call: TRBD1
v_call: TRBV12-3/TRBV12-4
cdr3_nt: TGTGCCAGCAGTTGGCGGGACAGCTATGGCTACACCTTC
cdr3_aa: CASSWRDSYGYTF